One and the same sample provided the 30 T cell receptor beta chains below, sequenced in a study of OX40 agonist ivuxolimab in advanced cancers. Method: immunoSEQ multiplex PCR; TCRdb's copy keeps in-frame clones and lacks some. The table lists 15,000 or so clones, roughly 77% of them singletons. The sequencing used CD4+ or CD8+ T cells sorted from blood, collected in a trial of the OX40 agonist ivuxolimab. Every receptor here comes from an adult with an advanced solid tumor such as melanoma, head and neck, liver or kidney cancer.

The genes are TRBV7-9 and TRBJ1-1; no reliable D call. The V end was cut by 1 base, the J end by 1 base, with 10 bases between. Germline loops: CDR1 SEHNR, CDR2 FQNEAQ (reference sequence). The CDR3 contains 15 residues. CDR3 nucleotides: TGTGCCAGCAGCTTAGTGGAAGAGGGGAACACTGAAGCTTTCTTT. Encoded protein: CASSLVEEGNTEAFF.

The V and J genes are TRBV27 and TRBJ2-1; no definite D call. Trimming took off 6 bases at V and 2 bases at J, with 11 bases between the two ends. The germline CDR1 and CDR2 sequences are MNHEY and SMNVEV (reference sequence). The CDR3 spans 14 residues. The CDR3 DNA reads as TGTGCCAGCAGGCTACCTAATACCTACAATGAGCAGTTCTTC. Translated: CASRLPNTYNEQFF.

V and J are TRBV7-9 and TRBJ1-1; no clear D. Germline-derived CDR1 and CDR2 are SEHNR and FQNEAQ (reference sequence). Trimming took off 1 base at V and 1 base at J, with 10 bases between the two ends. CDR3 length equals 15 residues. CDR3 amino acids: CASSLVSWRNTEAFF. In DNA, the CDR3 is TGTGCCAGCAGCTTAGTTAGCTGGCGGAACACTGAAGCTTTCTTT. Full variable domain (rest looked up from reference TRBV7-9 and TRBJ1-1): DTGVSQNPRHKITKRGQNVTFRCDPISEHNRLYWYRQTLGQGPEFLTYFQNEAQLEKSRLLSDRFSAERPKGSFSTLEIQRTEQGDSAMYLCASSLVSWRNTEAFFGQGTRLTVV.

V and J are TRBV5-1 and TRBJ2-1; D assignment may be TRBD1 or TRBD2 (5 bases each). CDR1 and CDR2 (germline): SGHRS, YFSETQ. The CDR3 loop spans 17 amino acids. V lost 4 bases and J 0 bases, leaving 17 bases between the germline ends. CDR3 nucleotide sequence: TGCGCCAGCAGCCCAATCATGGGACGGGGCTCCTACAATGAGCAGTTCTTC. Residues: CASSPIMGRGSYNEQFF.

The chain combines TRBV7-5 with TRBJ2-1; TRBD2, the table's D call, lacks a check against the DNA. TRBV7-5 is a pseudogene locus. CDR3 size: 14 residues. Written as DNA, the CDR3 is TGTGTCAGAAGATCATTAGTGTCGTCCAATGAGCAGTTCTTC. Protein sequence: CVRRSLVSSNEQFF.

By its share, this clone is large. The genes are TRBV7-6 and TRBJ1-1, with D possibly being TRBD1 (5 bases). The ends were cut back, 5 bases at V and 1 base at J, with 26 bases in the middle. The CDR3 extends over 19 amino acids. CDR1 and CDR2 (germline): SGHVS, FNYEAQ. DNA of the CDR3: TGTGCCAGCAGCCATACCTCAGGGTATGGGAAACAGAAGAACACTGAAGCTTTCTTT. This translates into CASSHTSGYGKQKNTEAFF.

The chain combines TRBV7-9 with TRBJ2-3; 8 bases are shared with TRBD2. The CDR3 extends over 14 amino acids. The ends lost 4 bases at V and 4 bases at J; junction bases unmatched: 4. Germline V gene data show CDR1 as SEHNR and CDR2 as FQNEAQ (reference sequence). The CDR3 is CASSWAGGADTQYF. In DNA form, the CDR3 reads TGTGCCAGCAGCTGGGCGGGAGGCGCAGATACGCAGTATTTT.

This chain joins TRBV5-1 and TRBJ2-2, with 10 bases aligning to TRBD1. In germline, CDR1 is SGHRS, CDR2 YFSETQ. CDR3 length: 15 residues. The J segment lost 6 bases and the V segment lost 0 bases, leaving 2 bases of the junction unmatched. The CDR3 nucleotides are TGCGCCAGCAGCTTGGGACAGGGGGCCGCCGGGGAGCTGTTTTTT. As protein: CASSLGQGAAGELFF.

DNA of the CDR3: TGTGCCAGCAGTATGAGTGTATACGAGCAGTACTTC. Residues: CASSMSVYEQYF. The gene calls are TRBV7-9 and TRBJ2-7; D unresolved. CDR1 and CDR2 from the germline V gene are SEHNR and FQNEAQ (reference sequence). Trimming left V 6 bases short and J 4 bases short, with 10 bases between. The CDR3 spans 12 residues.

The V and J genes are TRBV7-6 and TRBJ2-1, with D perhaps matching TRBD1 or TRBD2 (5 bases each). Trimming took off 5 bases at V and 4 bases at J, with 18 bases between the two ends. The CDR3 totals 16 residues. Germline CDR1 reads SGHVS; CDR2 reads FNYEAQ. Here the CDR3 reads CASSPLGAGLYNEQFF. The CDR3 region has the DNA TGTGCCAGCAGCCCTCTCGGGGCCGGGTTGTACAATGAGCAGTTCTTC.

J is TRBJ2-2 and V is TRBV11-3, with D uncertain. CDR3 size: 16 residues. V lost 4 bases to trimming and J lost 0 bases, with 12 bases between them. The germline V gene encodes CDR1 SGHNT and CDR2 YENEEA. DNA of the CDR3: TGTGCCAGCAGCTCCCGCCAGTCCTCGAACACCGGGGAGCTGTTTTTT. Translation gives CASSSRQSSNTGELFF.

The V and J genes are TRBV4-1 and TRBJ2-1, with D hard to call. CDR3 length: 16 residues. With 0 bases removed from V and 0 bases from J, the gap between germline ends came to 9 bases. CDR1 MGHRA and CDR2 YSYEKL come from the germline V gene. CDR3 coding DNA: TGCGCCAGCAGCCAAGAAGGTACGAGCTCCTACAATGAGCAGTTCTTC. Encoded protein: CASSQEGTSSYNEQFF.

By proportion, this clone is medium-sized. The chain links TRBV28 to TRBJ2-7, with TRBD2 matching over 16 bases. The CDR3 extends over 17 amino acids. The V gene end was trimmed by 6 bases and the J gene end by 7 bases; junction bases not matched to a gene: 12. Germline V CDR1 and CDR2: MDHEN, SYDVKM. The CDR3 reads CASSDRGLAGGRGEQYF. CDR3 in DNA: TGTGCCAGCAGCGACAGGGGACTAGCGGGAGGGCGGGGGGAGCAGTACTTC.

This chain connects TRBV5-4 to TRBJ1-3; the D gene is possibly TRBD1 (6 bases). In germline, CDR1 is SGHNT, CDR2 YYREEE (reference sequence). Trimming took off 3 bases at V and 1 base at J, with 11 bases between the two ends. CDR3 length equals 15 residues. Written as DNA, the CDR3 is TGTGCCAGCAGCTCCGGGACACCGTCTGGAAACACCATATATTTT. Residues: CASSSGTPSGNTIYF.

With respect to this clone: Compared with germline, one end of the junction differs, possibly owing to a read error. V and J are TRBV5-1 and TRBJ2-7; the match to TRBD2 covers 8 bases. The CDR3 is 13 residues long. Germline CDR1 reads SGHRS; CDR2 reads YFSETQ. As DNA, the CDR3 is TGTGCCAGCAGAATCGGGACTAGAGGCGAGCAGTACTTC. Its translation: CASRIGTRGEQYF. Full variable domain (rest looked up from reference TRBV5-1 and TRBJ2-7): KAGVTQTPRYLIKTRGQQVTLSCSPISGHRSVSWYQQTPGQGLQFLFEYFSETQRNKGNFPGRFSGRQFSNSRSEMNVSTLELGDSALYLCASRIGTRGEQYFGPGTRLTVT.

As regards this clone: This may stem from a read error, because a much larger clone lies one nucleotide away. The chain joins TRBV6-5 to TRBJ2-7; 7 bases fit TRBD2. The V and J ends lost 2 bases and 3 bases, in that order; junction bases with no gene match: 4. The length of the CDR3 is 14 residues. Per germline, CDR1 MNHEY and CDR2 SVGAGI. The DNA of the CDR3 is TGTGCCAGCAGTTACGGGGGGGTATACTACGAGCAGTACTTC. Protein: CASSYGGVYYEQYF.

Here the CDR3 DNA reads TGTGCCAGCAGTTTAGGTACGGGAGAAACAGATACGCAGTATTTT. Translated: CASSLGTGETDTQYF. The chain joins TRBV27 to TRBJ2-3; perhaps TRBD2 as D (6 bases). CDR3 length: 15 residues. From germline, CDR1 is MNHEY and CDR2 SMNVEV (reference sequence). V was cut by 2 bases and J by 3 bases, with 12 bases left in between.

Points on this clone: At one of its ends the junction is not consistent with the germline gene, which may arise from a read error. CDR3 nucleotides: TGCGCCAGCAGCCCCTACACGACCTACGAGCAGTACTTC. It encodes CASSPYTTYEQYF. The J gene is TRBJ2-7, the V gene TRBV5-4; D call uncertain. Germline V gene sequence: CDR1 SGHNT, CDR2 YYREEE (reference sequence). The CDR3 runs 13 residues.

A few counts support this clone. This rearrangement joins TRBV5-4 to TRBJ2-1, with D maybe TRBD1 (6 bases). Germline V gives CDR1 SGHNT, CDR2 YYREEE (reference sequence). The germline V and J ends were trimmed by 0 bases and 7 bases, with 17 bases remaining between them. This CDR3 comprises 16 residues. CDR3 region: CASSLGGLERGNEQFF. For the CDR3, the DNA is TGTGCCAGCAGCTTGGGTGGACTTGAAAGGGGGAATGAGCAGTTCTTC.

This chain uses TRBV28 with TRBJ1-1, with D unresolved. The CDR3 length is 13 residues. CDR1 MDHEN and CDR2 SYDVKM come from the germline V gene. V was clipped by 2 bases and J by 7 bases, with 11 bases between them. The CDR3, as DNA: TGTGCCAGCAGTTTAGGTGGGTGGGGTGAAGCTTTCTTT. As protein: CASSLGGWGEAFF.

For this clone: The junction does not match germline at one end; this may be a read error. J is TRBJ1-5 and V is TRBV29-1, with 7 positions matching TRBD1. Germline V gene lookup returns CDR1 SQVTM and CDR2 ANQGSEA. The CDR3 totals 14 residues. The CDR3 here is CSVEVEGANQPQHF. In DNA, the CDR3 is TGCAGCGTCGAAGTGGAGGGGGCCAATCAGCCCCAGCATTTT.

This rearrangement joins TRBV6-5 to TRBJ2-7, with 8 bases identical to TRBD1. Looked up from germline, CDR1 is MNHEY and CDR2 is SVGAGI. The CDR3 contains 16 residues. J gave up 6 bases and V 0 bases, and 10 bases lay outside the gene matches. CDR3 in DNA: TGTGCCAGCAGTTACTCTTTCCGGCAGGGGGCTCGCGAGCAGTACTTC. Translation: CASSYSFRQGAREQYF.

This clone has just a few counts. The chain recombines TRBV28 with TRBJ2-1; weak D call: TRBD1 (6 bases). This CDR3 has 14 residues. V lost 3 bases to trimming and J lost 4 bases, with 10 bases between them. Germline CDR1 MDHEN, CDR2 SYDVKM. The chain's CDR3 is CASSLLQGYNEQFF. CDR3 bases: TGTGCCAGCAGTTTGCTCCAGGGGTACAATGAGCAGTTCTTC.

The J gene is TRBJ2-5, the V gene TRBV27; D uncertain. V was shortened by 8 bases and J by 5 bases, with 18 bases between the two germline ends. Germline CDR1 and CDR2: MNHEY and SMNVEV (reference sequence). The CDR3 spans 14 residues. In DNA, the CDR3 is TGTGCCAGCGGCACCCCCGCCGTGGTGGAGACCCAGTACTTC. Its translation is CASGTPAVVETQYF.

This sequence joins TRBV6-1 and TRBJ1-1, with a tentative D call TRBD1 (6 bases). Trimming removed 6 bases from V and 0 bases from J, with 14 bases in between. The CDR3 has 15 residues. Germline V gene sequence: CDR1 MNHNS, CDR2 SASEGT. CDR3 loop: CASSKGGYMNTEAFF. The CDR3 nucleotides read TGTGCCAGCAGCAAAGGGGGTTACATGAACACTGAAGCTTTCTTT.

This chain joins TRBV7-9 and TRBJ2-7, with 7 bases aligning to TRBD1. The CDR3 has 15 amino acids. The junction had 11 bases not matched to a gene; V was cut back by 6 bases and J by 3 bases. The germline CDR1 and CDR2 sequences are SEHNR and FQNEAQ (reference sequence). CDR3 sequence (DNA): TGTGCCAGCAGTCCTCGACAGGGAGACTACTACGAGCAGTACTTC. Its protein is CASSPRQGDYYEQYF.

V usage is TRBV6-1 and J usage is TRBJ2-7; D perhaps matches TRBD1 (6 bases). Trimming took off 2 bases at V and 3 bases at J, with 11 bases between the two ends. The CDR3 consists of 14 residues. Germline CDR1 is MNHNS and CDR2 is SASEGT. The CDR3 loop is CASSEWVGGYEQYF. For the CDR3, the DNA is TGTGCCAGCAGTGAATGGGTAGGGGGCTACGAGCAGTACTTC.

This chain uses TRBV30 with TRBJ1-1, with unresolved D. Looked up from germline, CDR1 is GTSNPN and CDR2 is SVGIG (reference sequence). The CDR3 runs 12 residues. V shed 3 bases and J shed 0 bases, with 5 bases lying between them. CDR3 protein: CAWRLMNTEAFF. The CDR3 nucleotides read TGTGCCTGGAGACTGATGAACACTGAAGCTTTCTTT.

Written as DNA, the CDR3 is TGTGCCAGCTCACCACCGGAGGGAATAGATGAGCAGTTCTTC. Amino acid sequence: CASSPPEGIDEQFF. This rearrangement joins TRBV18 to TRBJ2-1, with D perhaps matching TRBD2 (6 bases). V was pared by 0 bases and J by 8 bases, with 11 bases between. Germline V gives CDR1 KGHSH, CDR2 LQKENI. The CDR3 is made up of 14 amino acids. The complete variable domain, with remaining parts taken from reference TRBV18 and TRBJ2-1, reads NAGVMQNPRHLVRRRGQEARLRCSPMKGHSHVYWYRQLPEEGLKFMVYLQKENIIDESGMPKERFSAEFPKEGPSILRIQQVVRGDSAAYFCASSPPEGIDEQFFGPGTRLTVL.

The CDR3 region is CASSHRESTEAFF. For the CDR3, the DNA is TGTGCCAGCAGTCACCGGGAGTCCACTGAAGCTTTCTTT. The chain combines TRBV25-1 with TRBJ1-1; D call uncertain. The CDR3 sequence is 13 residues long. Germline V gene data show CDR1 as MGHDK and CDR2 as SYGVNS. V dropped 5 bases and J dropped 4 bases, with 11 bases sitting between them.